This T cell receptor beta chain derives from a study of blood T cells in healthy people across ages. Primed by a sample-barcoded 5' primer and a J-beta primer mix, a second PCR proceeded for about 7 to 12 cycles. TCRdb called the 5' RACE reads again in MiXCR, with one record for every CDR3 protein. The sample lists around 800,000 distinct CDR3 sequences; more than 40% were seen once. The CDR3 runs to 14 residues. Germline CDR1 and CDR2: SGHTA and FQGNSA. Trimming took 5 bases from V and 6 from J, leaving 17 bases between them. This TCR came from a man in his 60s in good health. The chain employs TRBV7-2 and TRBJ2-7, with a tentative D call TRBD1 (7 bases). Sequenced input: blood. CDR3 in DNA: TGTGCCAGCAGCCCGAGACAGGGAGGATTCGAGCAGTACTTC. Translating it yields CASSPRQGGFEQYF. Based on the CDR3 plus reference TRBV7-2 and TRBJ2-7, the full variable domain is GAGVSQSPSNKVTEKGKDVELRCDPISGHTALYWYRQSLGQGLEFLIYFQGNSAPDKSGLPSDRFSAERTGGSVSTLTIQRTQQEDSAVYLCASSPRQGGFEQYFGPGTRLTVT.